This T cell receptor beta chain stems from a study of T cell changes during pregnancy in multiple sclerosis. J lost 4 bases, V lost 6 bases, and 17 bases had no gene match. Germline lookup yields CDR1 SNHLY and CDR2 FYNNEI. The CDR3 loop spans 17 amino acids. The table came from immunoSEQ multiplex PCR; TCRdb's copy has only in-frame clones and leaves some out. The sample consists of over 60,000 clones, 90% to 95% of them appearing once. V is TRBV2 and J is TRBJ2-5; 7 bases fit TRBD2. This receptor was obtained from a female donor in good health, enrolled as a control in a pregnancy study. This sample comprised peripheral blood, obtained in the third trimester of pregnancy. The CDR3 DNA reads TGTGCCAGCAGGAGCACTCAAGGGAGGGAGCGGCGAGAGACCCAGTACTTC. Protein product: CASRSTQGRERRETQYF.